This T cell receptor beta chain was obtained from a study of OX40 agonist ivuxolimab in advanced cancers. Background on the study: Administration of intravenous ivuxolimab to patients occurred every 2 weeks at 0.01 to 10 mg/kg. Broader study findings: Patients with a partial response at 0.1-3.0 mg/kg had among the lowest clonal expansion. The average count of expanded clones was higher among CD8+ T cells than among CD4+.

The germline V gene has CDR1 SGHRS and CDR2 YFSETQ. This CDR3 comprises 15 residues. Losses at the gene ends were 4 bases for V and 6 bases for J; bases not matched to a gene: 7. Clones were read by immunoSEQ multiplex PCR, and TCRdb kept only the in-frame ones, dropping some. The profile shows 75,000 to 100,000 clones, 90% to 95% of them singletons. The timepoints at which blood was sampled were baseline, cycle 4 day 1, and cycle 7 day 1. This clone was observed a single time. Its antigen remains unidentified. Sequenced here: CD4+ or CD8+ T cells sorted from blood, sampled in a trial of the OX40 agonist ivuxolimab. The chain links TRBV5-1 to TRBJ1-4; 9 bases map to TRBD1. The sequence was collected from an adult with an advanced solid tumor such as melanoma, head and neck, liver or kidney cancer. CDR3 sequence (DNA): TGCGCCAGCAGCCAGGACAGGGGAAAGGATGAAAAACTGTTTTTT. Protein product: CASSQDRGKDEKLFF.